The source of this TCR beta chain is a study of CD8 T cells in ankylosing spondylitis. Whole-study findings and limits: Characteristic, it appeared, of ankylosing spondylitis blood was a TCR beta motif of eight highly homologous variants.

With regard to this clonotype: The antigen is unknown.

V lost 5 bases and J lost 2; bases outside the gene matches: 0. This CDR3 spans 14 amino acids. Researchers built TCR beta libraries using quantitative 5'-RACE with molecular barcodes. TCRdb reprocessed the 5' RACE reads via MiXCR and lists one record per CDR3 protein. The sample includes more than 200,000 distinct CDR3 sequences, 24% of them seen just once. This receptor was identified in a male donor with ankylosing spondylitis or in good health (not recorded which). Material for sequencing was blood, either unsorted or a sorted T cell fraction (not recorded which). The chain employs TRBV12-3 or TRBV12-4 and TRBJ2-6; 7 positions match TRBD2. In DNA form, the CDR3 reads TGTGCCAGCAGTACTAGCGCTGGGGCCAACGTCCTGACTTTC. Its translation is CASSTSAGANVLTF.